A single sample is the source of the 24 T cell receptor beta chains below, sequenced in a study of T cell changes during pregnancy in multiple sclerosis. Here immunoSEQ multiplex PCR was the method, and the copy in TCRdb shows in-frame clones only, minus some. The table has approximately 100,000 clones, roughly nine tenths seen once. Sequences were derived from peripheral blood, sampled after pregnancy. These receptors were obtained from a female donor with multiple sclerosis, enrolled in a pregnancy study.

The rearrangement joins TRBV6-5 to TRBJ2-2; 8 positions match TRBD2. The CDR3 runs to 16 residues. The germline gives CDR1 MNHEY, CDR2 SVGAGI. Trimming at V came to 0 bases and at J to 3 bases, leaving 3 bases not matched to a gene. CDR3 amino acids: CASSYSSGGHTGELFF. CDR3 DNA: TGTGCCAGCAGTTACTCGAGCGGGGGACACACCGGGGAGCTGTTTTTT.

The genes are TRBV11-2 and TRBJ1-4; D is unclear. The germline V and J ends were trimmed by 0 bases and 6 bases, with 5 bases remaining between them. CDR1 SGHAT and CDR2 FQNNGV come from the germline V gene. This CDR3 region has 13 residues. DNA of the CDR3: TGTGCCAGCAGCTTAGACAGATATGAAAAACTGTTTTTT. This gives the protein CASSLDRYEKLFF.

The CDR3 DNA follows: TGTGCCAGCAGCTCCGGACGAGGAAGCGGGGGAAAGGCGACTAATGAAAAACTGTTTTTT. It specifies CASSSGRGSGGKATNEKLFF. The chain employs TRBV5-4 and TRBJ1-4, with D maybe TRBD1 (5 bases). In germline, CDR1 is SGHNT, CDR2 YYREEE (reference sequence). This CDR3 spans 20 amino acids. Deletions cut 3 bases from V and 2 bases from J, with 26 bases between.

The rearrangement joins TRBV7-8 to TRBJ1-5; TRBD1 matches at 8 bases. The CDR3 is 16 residues long. The V gene end was trimmed by 5 bases and the J gene end by 0 bases; junction bases not matched to a gene: 6. Germline V gene data show CDR1 as SGHVS and CDR2 as FQNEAQ. This CDR3 is CASSPGTGNSNQPQHF. In DNA, the CDR3 is TGTGCCAGCAGCCCCGGGACAGGAAATAGCAATCAGCCCCAGCATTTT.

This chain uses TRBV5-1 with TRBJ2-7; D might be TRBD1 (5 bases). Germline V lookup: CDR1 SGHRS, CDR2 YFSETQ. Trimming pared 3 bases from V and 6 bases from J, leaving 13 bases between. The CDR3 runs 13 residues. CDR3 sequence (DNA): TGCGCCAGCAGCTGGGGCTCCCTTCTCGAGCAGTACTTC. Translation gives CASSWGSLLEQYF.

The rearrangement joins TRBV9 to TRBJ2-3; D might be TRBD2 (5 bases). CDR1 and CDR2 (germline): SGDLS, YYNGEE. V shed 4 bases and J shed 10 bases, with 16 bases lying between them. The CDR3 runs 13 residues. The CDR3 coding sequence is TGTGCCAGCAGCCCCCTAGGCGGGTCGGCGCAGTATTTT. Translated: CASSPLGGSAQYF.

This clone has more than one count but fewer than ten. This sequence joins TRBV6-4 and TRBJ2-3, with D perhaps TRBD2 (6 bases). Deletions cut 4 bases from V and 0 bases from J, with 8 bases between. The CDR3 length is 14 residues. CDR1 MRHNA and CDR2 SNTAGT come from the germline V gene. The CDR3 sequence: CASSAGTSTDTQYF. The CDR3 DNA follows: TGTGCCAGCAGTGCCGGGACTAGCACAGATACGCAGTATTTT.

V gene TRBV2 combines with J gene TRBJ2-3; 10 bases are shared with TRBD1. The CDR3 extends over 15 amino acids. Germline assignment: CDR1 SNHLY and CDR2 FYNNEI. Trimming at V came to 10 bases and at J to 0 bases, leaving 7 bases not matched to a gene. The CDR3 DNA is TGTGCCATCTCCGGGACAGGGGATAGCACAGATACGCAGTATTTT. Translating gives CAISGTGDSTDTQYF.

The V call is TRBV6-1, the J call TRBJ1-5; D not certain. The germline V and J ends were trimmed by 2 bases and 2 bases, with 10 bases remaining between them. The germline V gene has CDR1 MNHNS and CDR2 SASEGT. CDR3 size: 15 residues. CDR3 in amino acids: CASSEPIVGNQPQHF. CDR3 DNA sequence: TGTGCCAGCAGTGAACCTATTGTAGGCAATCAGCCCCAGCATTTT.

The genes are TRBV5-1 and TRBJ2-1; the D gene is possibly TRBD2 (6 bases). The CDR3 sequence is 14 residues long. With 7 bases removed from V and 4 bases from J, the gap between germline ends came to 15 bases. CDR1 is SGHRS, CDR2 YFSETQ, per germline. For the CDR3, the DNA is TGCGCCAGCTATCTCGGGGGACCTTACAATGAGCAGTTCTTC. Its translation is CASYLGGPYNEQFF.

The chain has TRBV11-2 and TRBJ2-1, with 10 positions matching TRBD2. CDR3 size: 15 residues. Trimming cost V 5 bases and J 2 bases; bases outside gene matches: 3. Germline assignment: CDR1 SGHAT and CDR2 FQNNGV. DNA of the CDR3: TGTGCCAGCAGCCTGCTAGCGGGGGCCTACAATGAGCAGTTCTTC. Translation gives CASSLLAGAYNEQFF.

This chain joins TRBV5-1 and TRBJ2-1; 12 bases are a match to TRBD2. The CDR3 has 14 residues. Germline-derived CDR1 and CDR2 are SGHRS and YFSETQ. Trimming removed 5 bases from V and 7 bases from J; junction bases left unmatched: 4. CDR3 in DNA: TGCGCCAGCAGATCTAGCGGGGGGGGGAATGAGCAGTTCTTC. Translation gives CASRSSGGGNEQFF.

The chain couples TRBV2 to TRBJ2-6; D unresolved. The ends were cut back, 10 bases at V and 3 bases at J, with 7 bases in the middle. Per germline, CDR1 SNHLY and CDR2 FYNNEI. CDR3 length: 12 residues. In DNA form, the CDR3 reads TGTGCCACTACGATTGGGGCCAACGTCCTGACTTTC. It specifies CATTIGANVLTF.

This chain uses TRBV4-2 with TRBJ2-2; TRBD2 matches 14 bases. This CDR3 contains 20 residues. The germline gives CDR1 LGHNA, CDR2 YNFKEQ. V lost 2 bases and J lost 0; bases outside the gene matches: 8. The CDR3 sequence: CASSQPAGTSGRSNTGELFF. The CDR3 nucleotides read TGTGCCAGCAGCCAACCTGCCGGGACTAGCGGGAGATCGAACACCGGGGAGCTGTTTTTT.

The CDR3 here is CASSTDRDRGNGYTF. In DNA form, the CDR3 reads TGTGCCAGCAGCACCGACCGGGACAGGGGAAATGGCTACACCTTC. The chain links TRBV9 to TRBJ1-2; 10 bases align to TRBD1. The CDR3 has 15 amino acids. The V segment lost 4 bases and the J segment 6 bases; nucleotides outside the gene matches: 9. From germline, CDR1 is SGDLS and CDR2 YYNGEE.

The chain uses TRBV19 and TRBJ2-5, with D unclear. CDR3 length equals 13 residues. Between the trimmed V and J ends, which lost 3 bases and 9 bases, there was a span of 14 bases. Looked up from germline, CDR1 is LNHDA and CDR2 is SQIVND (reference sequence). As DNA, the CDR3 is TGTGCCAGTAGTATTGACCCGATGGAGCCCCAGTACTTC. This translates into CASSIDPMEPQYF.

The chain couples TRBV27 to TRBJ1-2; D is possibly TRBD1 (6 bases). V lost 6 bases and J 7 bases, leaving 12 bases between the germline ends. From germline, CDR1 is MNHEY and CDR2 SMNVEV (reference sequence). The CDR3 sequence is 12 residues long. The CDR3 region is CASRPGGAGYTF. Here the CDR3 DNA reads TGTGCCAGCAGACCCGGGGGGGCTGGCTACACCTTC.

J is TRBJ2-7 and V is TRBV27; D is perhaps TRBD1 (5 bases). From germline, CDR1 is MNHEY and CDR2 SMNVEV (reference sequence). The CDR3 runs to 13 residues. V lost 4 bases and J 3 bases, leaving 10 bases between the germline ends. The chain's CDR3 is CASSSGQYYEQYF. CDR3 DNA sequence: TGTGCCAGCAGTTCAGGACAATACTACGAGCAGTACTTC.

The table lists this clone with a few counts. This chain links TRBV2 with TRBJ1-1; D remains unclear. Germline CDR1 and CDR2: SNHLY and FYNNEI. V gave up 8 bases and J gave up 4 bases, with 11 bases separating them. The CDR3 has 12 amino acids. The CDR3 protein is CASWERGTEAFF. The CDR3 bases are TGTGCCAGCTGGGAGCGAGGCACTGAAGCTTTCTTT.

With regard to this clone: The junction differs from germline at one of its ends, possibly a read error. This chain joins TRBV7-7 and TRBJ2-2; TRBD1 aligns across 8 bases. There are 18 residues in the CDR3. The germline V gene has CDR1 SSHAT and CDR2 FNYEAQ (reference sequence). CDR3 residues: CASSSGGPPFSNTGELFF. The DNA of the CDR3 is TGTGCTAGCAGCTCAGGGGGCCCGCCCTTTTCTAACACCGGGGAGCTGTTTTTT. Supplemented by reference TRBV7-7 and TRBJ2-2, the full variable domain reads GAGVSQSPRYKVTKRGQDVTLRCDPISSHATLYWYQQALGQGPEFLTYFNYEAQPDKSGLPSDRFSAERPEGSISTLTIQRTEQRDSAMYRCASSSGGPPFSNTGELFFGEGSRLTVL.

The gene calls are TRBV9 and TRBJ2-3, with 12 bases lining up with TRBD2. This CDR3 has 16 residues. V shed 1 base and J 3 bases; nucleotides not matched to a gene: 3. The V gene's germline CDR1 is SGDLS and CDR2 YYNGEE. The CDR3 sequence is CASSVLTSGGTDTQYF. Here the CDR3 DNA reads TGTGCCAGCAGCGTATTGACTAGCGGGGGAACAGATACGCAGTATTTT.

This chain links TRBV5-8 with TRBJ1-2; 10 nucleotides match TRBD1. Per the germline V gene, CDR1 is SGHTS and CDR2 is YDEGEE. The CDR3 has 14 residues. V dropped 5 bases and J dropped 5; count of bases not matched to a gene: 6. CDR3 loop: CASRGTGEWYGYTF. The CDR3 coding sequence is TGTGCCAGCAGGGGGACAGGGGAGTGGTATGGCTACACCTTC.

The chain couples TRBV20-1 to TRBJ2-7; D unclear. Trimming left V 0 bases short and J 3 bases short, with 3 bases between. The CDR3 runs to 11 residues. Germline V CDR1 and CDR2: DFQATT, SNEGSKA (reference sequence). This chain's CDR3 is CSARDNYEQYF. The CDR3 region has the DNA TGCAGTGCTAGAGACAACTACGAGCAGTACTTC.

This clone was recorded only once. This chain joins TRBV27 and TRBJ2-1, with 7 bases aligning to TRBD2. Unmatched junction bases numbered 15, after V lost 3 bases and J lost 7 bases. The CDR3 length is 17 residues. Germline loops: CDR1 MNHEY, CDR2 SMNVEV (reference sequence). CDR3 region: CASSFSMGGGGRNEQFF. CDR3 in DNA: TGTGCCAGCAGTTTCAGTATGGGCGGGGGAGGGAGGAATGAGCAGTTCTTC.